The clone carrying this T cell receptor beta chain has just a few counts. This sample was taken from a study of T cells in Graves' hyperthyroidism and ophthalmopathy. RNA transcripts provided the source from which TCR beta CDR3 regions were amplified. Using the HTBI primer set, a first-round RT-PCR was run on the TCR CDR3. Via MiXCR, TCRdb re-called the multiplex PCR reads, giving one row per CDR3 protein. Of 640,000 or so distinct CDR3 sequences in the sample, roughly 14% are singletons; the top ten hold over 3.5%. V dropped 8 bases and J dropped 3 bases, with 16 bases sitting between them. The CDR3 has 14 amino acids. The V gene's germline CDR1 is LNHDA and CDR2 SQIVND (reference sequence).

This chain uses TRBV19 with TRBJ1-1; no reliable D call. This receptor was taken from a woman in her thirties or forties with Graves' ophthalmopathy. Sequencing used blood. CDR3 residues: CASAGGPRDTEAFF. DNA of the CDR3: TGTGCCAGTGCCGGTGGGCCTAGGGACACTGAAGCTTTCTTT.